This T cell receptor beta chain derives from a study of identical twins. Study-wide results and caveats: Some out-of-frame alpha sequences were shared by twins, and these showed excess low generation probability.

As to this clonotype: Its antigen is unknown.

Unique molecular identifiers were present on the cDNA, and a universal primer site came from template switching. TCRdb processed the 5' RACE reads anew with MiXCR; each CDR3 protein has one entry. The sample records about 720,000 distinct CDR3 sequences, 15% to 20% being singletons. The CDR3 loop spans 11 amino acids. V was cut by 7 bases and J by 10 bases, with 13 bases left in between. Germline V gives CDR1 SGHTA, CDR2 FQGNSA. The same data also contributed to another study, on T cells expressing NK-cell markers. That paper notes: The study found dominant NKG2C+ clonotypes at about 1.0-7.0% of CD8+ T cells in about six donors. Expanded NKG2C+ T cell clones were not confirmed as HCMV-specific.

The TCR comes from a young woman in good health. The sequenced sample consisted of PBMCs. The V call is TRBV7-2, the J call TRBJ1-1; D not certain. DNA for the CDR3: TGTGCCAGCACCAAGGCCCGTTTAGCTTTCTTT. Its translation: CASTKARLAFF.